This T cell receptor beta chain came from a study of blood T cell repertoires in COVID-19. Across the study: COVID-19 samples from acute and convalescent phases originated in the United States, Italy and Spain. Sources were T cells, B-cell-depleted T cells, or PBMCs; the material itself was cDNA or gDNA.

This clone was seen only once. The authors' processing: By means of reference gene primer amplification, nucleated cell counts were estimated. Libraries were prepared by immunoSEQ multiplex PCR; TCRdb keeps only in-frame clonotypes and omits some of them. That table gives V, J and clone size, and the DNA gave D and trimming. The sample carries around 74,000 clones, 70% to 90% recorded once. Germline V CDR1 and CDR2: SNHLY, FYNNEI. This CDR3 comprises 15 residues. Trimming pared 7 bases from V and 4 bases from J, leaving 17 bases between. This clonotype was sampled from a man in his fifties or sixties with active COVID-19. The material sequenced was peripheral blood. The chain couples TRBV2 to TRBJ2-1, with D perhaps TRBD2 (5 bases). CDR3 amino acids: CASKSHRTLYNEQFF. Written as DNA, the CDR3 is TGTGCCAGCAAGTCTCATCGGACTCTTTACAATGAGCAGTTCTTC. The full variable domain, in which reference TRBV2 and TRBJ2-1 provide the parts outside the CDR3, is EPEVTQTPSHQVTQMGQEVILRCVPISNHLYFYWYRQILGQKVEFLVSFYNNEISEKSEIFDDQFSVERPDGSNFTLKIRSTKLEDSAMYFCASKSHRTLYNEQFFGPGTRLTVL.